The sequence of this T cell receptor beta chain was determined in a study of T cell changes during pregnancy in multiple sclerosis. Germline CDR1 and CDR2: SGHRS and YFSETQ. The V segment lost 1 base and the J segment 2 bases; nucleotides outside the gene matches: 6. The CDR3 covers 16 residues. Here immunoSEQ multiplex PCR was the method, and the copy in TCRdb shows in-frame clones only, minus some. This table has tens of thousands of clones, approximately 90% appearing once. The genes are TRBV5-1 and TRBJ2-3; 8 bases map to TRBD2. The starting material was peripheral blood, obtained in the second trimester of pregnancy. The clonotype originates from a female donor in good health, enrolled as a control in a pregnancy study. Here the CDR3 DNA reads TGCGCCAGCAGCTTGAGTGTTAGCGGGATCACAGATACGCAGTATTTT. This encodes CASSLSVSGITDTQYF.